The present T cell receptor beta chain was sequenced within a study of tumor-infiltrating lymphocytes in primary liver carcinoma. For this clonotype: Its specificity is unknown. The germline gene is not matched at one end of the junction; a read error may be the cause.

Study results and limitations: Top-250-clone fractions were significantly higher in tumors than in blood (p = 0.039).

The tissue used was unsorted bulk material of roughly 17-34 mg. RNA and DNA were co-extracted from it with the AllPrep DNA/RNA mini kit. Researchers generated TCR beta cDNA from about 460 ng of total RNA, relying on a constant-region primer. Modified slightly, ARM-PCR produced TCR beta libraries over three nested multiplex PCR rounds. TCRdb recomputed calls from the multiplex PCR reads with MiXCR, one row per CDR3 protein. The sample contains some 87,000 distinct CDR3 sequences, just over 65% of which appear only once. The receptor was isolated from a man aged 35 to 55 with primary liver carcinoma and hepatitis B virus infection. The sequencing sample was made of tumor-adjacent normal liver tissue.

The CDR3: CTSSPDFQETQYF. The CDR3 region has the DNA TGTACCAGCAGCCCGGACTTCCAAGAGACCCAGTACTTC. The chain joins TRBV5-4 to TRBJ2-5; tentatively, D is TRBD2 (5 bases). CDR1 and CDR2 (germline): SGHNT, YYREEE (reference sequence). The CDR3 contains 13 residues.